Presented here are 8 T cell receptor beta chains from one specimen sequenced in a study of OX40 agonist ivuxolimab in advanced cancers. TCRdb keeps only in-frame clones here, not all; method: immunoSEQ multiplex PCR. The sample yields around 82,000 clones, more than 75% seen once. The input for sequencing was CD4+ or CD8+ T cells sorted from blood, taken in a trial of the OX40 agonist ivuxolimab. These receptor sequences come from an adult with an advanced solid tumor such as melanoma, head and neck, liver or kidney cancer.

This rearrangement joins TRBV4-3 to TRBJ2-1, with D unresolved. CDR1 LGHNA and CDR2 YSLEER come from the germline V gene. Trimming took off 1 base at V and 0 bases at J, with 10 bases between the two ends. The CDR3 has 16 amino acids. CDR3 sequence (DNA): TGCGCCAGCAGCCAAGTGAGATCCGACTCCTACAATGAGCAGTTCTTC. As protein: CASSQVRSDSYNEQFF.

The rearrangement links TRBV2 to TRBJ2-7, with 12 positions matching TRBD1. This CDR3 spans 14 amino acids. The germline V gene encodes CDR1 SNHLY and CDR2 FYNNEI. The V segment lost 7 bases and the J segment 7 bases; nucleotides outside the gene matches: 8. The CDR3 spells CASNVGQGALEQYF. CDR3 DNA: TGTGCCAGCAACGTGGGACAGGGGGCGCTTGAGCAGTACTTC.

This rearrangement joins TRBV4-3 to TRBJ1-5, with D possibly being TRBD1 (5 bases). The CDR3 is made up of 14 amino acids. Trimming removed 0 bases from V and 4 bases from J, with 7 bases in between. CDR1 and CDR2 (germline): LGHNA, YSLEER. CDR3 bases: TGCGCCAGCAGCCAAGAAGGGGATAATCAGCCCCAGCATTTT. It codes for CASSQEGDNQPQHF.

Concerning this clone: Other DNA sequences in this specimen translate into the identical CDR3. V is TRBV2 and J is TRBJ2-4; D is unresolved. The CDR3 consists of 13 residues. The V end lost 6 bases, the J end lost 1 base, and 7 bases lay between the germline ends. Per germline, CDR1 SNHLY and CDR2 FYNNEI. The CDR3, as DNA: TGTGCCAGCAGGGGTTGGGCCAAAAACATTCAGTACTTC. Translating gives CASRGWAKNIQYF. The full variable domain, completed using reference TRBV2 and TRBJ2-4, is EPEVTQTPSHQVTQMGQEVILRCVPISNHLYFYWYRQILGQKVEFLVSFYNNEISEKSEIFDDQFSVERPDGSNFTLKIRSTKLEDSAMYFCASRGWAKNIQYFGAGTRLSVL.

CDR3 coding DNA: TGCGCCAGCAGCTTGGGAGGCTCTGGGGCCAACGTCCTGACTTTC. This codes for CASSLGGSGANVLTF. This rearrangement joins TRBV5-1 to TRBJ2-6, with no clear D. V lost 0 bases and J lost 0, with 4 bases in between. The germline gives CDR1 SGHRS, CDR2 YFSETQ. The CDR3 spans 15 residues.

Only one count was recorded for this clone. V gene TRBV5-1 combines with J gene TRBJ2-3; the D call may be TRBD1 or TRBD2 (6 bases each). Looked up from germline, CDR1 is SGHRS and CDR2 is YFSETQ. V was clipped by 4 bases and J by 7 bases, with 25 bases between them. The CDR3 runs to 17 residues. The CDR3 bases are TGCGCCAGCAGCCCGGGGCTAGTGGGGGGCTCACAACATACGCAGTATTTT. Protein product: CASSPGLVGGSQHTQYF.

The rearrangement joins TRBV29-1 to TRBJ2-3, with TRBD2 matching over 9 bases. This CDR3 is built from 14 residues. Losses at the gene ends were 7 bases for V and 5 bases for J; bases not matched to a gene: 10. The germline gives CDR1 SQVTM, CDR2 ANQGSEA. CDR3 residues: CSAEGGGVGDTQYF. CDR3 nucleotides: TGCAGCGCCGAAGGCGGGGGGGTTGGAGATACGCAGTATTTT.

The chain joins TRBV2 to TRBJ2-3, with TRBD2 identical over 13 bases. V lost 8 bases, J lost 4 bases, and 9 bases stayed unmatched. The germline V gene encodes CDR1 SNHLY and CDR2 FYNNEI. The length of the CDR3 is 16 residues. The CDR3 DNA follows: TGTGCCAGCGAATACCAACTAGCGGGGGGGGCAGATACGCAGTATTTT. Translation: CASEYQLAGGADTQYF.